This TCR beta chain comes out of a study of long-term antiretroviral therapy in people with HIV. Study findings and constraints: The blood, collected between about 2003 and 2017, was possibly taken under older ART regimens.

Runs used v3.0 of the immunoSEQ assay and were done at survey level. Using immunoSEQ multiplex PCR, the repertoire was profiled, and TCRdb retains in-frame clones only, with some absent. The repertoire holds 7,000 or so clones, 73% seen once, with around 30% in the top ten. The CDR3 is 18 residues long. Per the germline V gene, CDR1 is SGHKS and CDR2 is YYEKEE (reference sequence). Trimming took 1 base from V and 3 from J; bases not matched to a gene: 16. Concerning this clone: No antigen is known for it.

This TCR derives from a man aged 40-55 years with HIV. The source was unsorted PBMCs, collected 0.2 years after starting antiretroviral therapy. The chain employs TRBV5-5 and TRBJ2-7; 7 bases line up with TRBD1. The CDR3 nucleotides are TGTGCCAGCAGCTTGTTGCCAGGGGGTGCCGACGGAATCTACGAGCAGTACTTC. This sequence encodes CASSLLPGGADGIYEQYF.